This is a list of T cell receptor beta chains from one sample in a study of blood T cell repertoires in COVID-19. Sequenced by immunoSEQ multiplex PCR; TCRdb stores in-frame clones only, minus some. Altogether about 74,000 clones are present, more than 90% being singletons, with the ten largest covering roughly 1.5%. The sample taken for sequencing was peripheral blood. Receptor source: a middle-aged man with acute or convalescent COVID-19. CDR3s include the opening cysteine and the closing phenylalanine or tryptophan. The D gene is left open where the match is weak. Clone size, where shown, is once, few, many, or a class for clones that have expanded.

D	V	size	J	CDR3	DNA
NA	TRBV27	NA	TRBJ1-3	CASSLSAGNTIYF	TGTGCCAGCAGTTTATCCGCGGGAAACACCATATATTTT
TRBD1	TRBV7-2	NA	TRBJ2-7	CASSLGQGGRYEQYF	TGTGCCAGCAGCCTAGGACAGGGAGGAAGGTACGAGCAGTACTTC
NA	TRBV6-2/TRBV6-3	NA	TRBJ1-1	CASSYSGVNTEAFF	TGTGCCAGCAGTTACAGCGGGGTGAACACTGAAGCTTTCTTT
NA	TRBV18	NA	TRBJ1-1	CASSPRHGFTEAFF	TGTGCCAGCTCACCACGACATGGGTTCACTGAAGCTTTCTTT
TRBD1	TRBV5-8	NA	TRBJ1-5	CASSADRGNQPQHF	TGTGCCAGCAGCGCAGACAGGGGCAATCAGCCCCAGCATTTT
TRBD2	TRBV30	NA	TRBJ2-2	CAWNERGGIGELFF	TGTGCCTGGAACGAGCGGGGGGGGATCGGGGAGCTGTTTTTT
NA	TRBV28	NA	TRBJ1-5	CASRITRNQPQHF	TGTGCCAGCAGGATAACCCGGAATCAGCCCCAGCATTTT
NA	TRBV29-1	NA	TRBJ1-3	CSVDGGAGNTIYF	TGCAGCGTTGATGGAGGAGCTGGAAACACCATATATTTT
NA	TRBV7-2	NA	TRBJ2-7	CASSLARFYEQYF	TGTGCCAGCAGCTTAGCCCGGTTCTACGAGCAGTACTTC
TRBD2	TRBV5-4	NA	TRBJ2-1	CASSLGLAGLSRDNEQFF	TGTGCCAGCAGCTTGGGACTAGCGGGGTTATCAAGGGACAATGAGCAGTTCTTC
TRBD1	TRBV28	NA	TRBJ2-7	CASSLILTGGSYEQYF	TGTGCCAGCAGTTTAATTTTGACAGGGGGATCGTACGAGCAGTACTTC
NA	TRBV12-2	NA	TRBJ2-3	CASRLVRTERESFTDTQYF	TGTGCAAGTCGCTTGGTTAGGACGGAGCGGGAGTCTTTCACAGATACGCAGTATTTT
TRBD1	TRBV3-1/TRBV3-2	NA	TRBJ2-2	CASSMGQGDTGELFF	TGTGCCAGCAGCATGGGACAGGGGGACACCGGGGAGCTGTTTTTT
NA	TRBV5-1	once	TRBJ2-2	CASSQRGHQKTNTGELFF	TGCGCCAGCTCCCAGAGGGGACACCAAAAAACGAACACCGGGGAGCTGTTTTTT
TRBD2	TRBV20-1	NA	TRBJ2-3	CSASSGNAGDTQYF	TGCAGTGCTAGTAGCGGGAATGCAGGAGATACGCAGTATTTT
NA	TRBV28	NA	TRBJ2-1	CASSSYGQIDNEQFF	TGTGCCAGCAGTTCGTACGGACAGATTGACAATGAGCAGTTCTTC
TRBD1	TRBV7-9	NA	TRBJ2-7	CASSLRTGFYEQYF	TGTGCCAGCAGCTTAAGGACAGGGTTTTACGAGCAGTACTTC
NA	TRBV28	few	TRBJ1-5	CASTLPWGSKKDRNQPQHF	TGTGCCAGCACCCTGCCATGGGGCTCGAAAAAGGACAGAAATCAGCCCCAGCATTTT
TRBD2	TRBV5-1	NA	TRBJ2-7	CASRSTSSEQYF	TGCGCCAGCAGGTCGACTAGCTCCGAGCAGTACTTC
NA	TRBV30	few	TRBJ1-5	CAWSVGAVDQPQHF	TGTGCCTGGAGTGTAGGGGCAGTGGACCAGCCCCAGCATTTT
TRBD1	TRBV5-1	NA	TRBJ1-4	CASSLGAGGSWEKLFF	TGCGCCAGCAGCTTGGGGGCAGGGGGTTCTTGGGAAAAACTGTTTTTT
TRBD1	TRBV3-1/TRBV3-2	NA	TRBJ2-7	CASSQLGWTGQSSYEQYF	TGTGCCAGCAGCCAATTAGGGTGGACAGGGCAGAGCTCCTACGAGCAGTACTTC
NA	TRBV19	NA	TRBJ1-5	CASSMVLRPQHF	TGTGCCAGTAGTATGGTGCTGAGGCCCCAGCATTTT
NA	TRBV9	NA	TRBJ1-2	CASSVGAGVNYGYTF	TGTGCCAGCAGCGTAGGGGCAGGGGTTAACTATGGCTACACCTTC
NA	TRBV29-1	NA	TRBJ2-7	CSVVGFPGSRVYEQYF	TGCAGCGTTGTAGGCTTCCCCGGGAGTCGTGTCTACGAGCAGTACTTC
TRBD1	TRBV4-1	NA	TRBJ2-5	CASSQATDRGKWETQYF	TGCGCCAGCAGCCAAGCTACGGACAGGGGGAAATGGGAGACCCAGTACTTC
NA	TRBV5-1	NA	TRBJ2-5	CASSLQVQQETQYF	TGCGCCAGCAGCTTACAGGTCCAGCAAGAGACCCAGTACTTC
NA	TRBV4-3	NA	TRBJ2-1	CASSQEVYSSYNEQFF	TGCGCCAGCAGCCAAGAGGTTTACAGCTCCTACAATGAGCAGTTCTTC
TRBD2	TRBV5-1	NA	TRBJ2-5	CASKVTSGQETQYF	TGCGCCAGCAAAGTCACTAGCGGCCAAGAGACCCAGTACTTC
NA	TRBV5-1	NA	TRBJ2-1	CASSFYSSGVYNEQFF	TGCGCCAGCAGCTTTTATAGTTCCGGTGTCTACAATGAGCAGTTCTTC
NA	TRBV19	once	TRBJ2-5	CASSMDSWETQYF	TGTGCCAGTAGTATGGACAGTTGGGAGACCCAGTACTTC
NA	TRBV20-1	few	TRBJ1-2	CSASGDTSRGYTF	TGCAGTGCTAGTGGGGACACATCGCGTGGCTACACCTTC
TRBD1	TRBV6-2/TRBV6-3	NA	TRBJ1-2	CASSYPVVVNSGTGGRGYTF	TGTGCCAGCAGTTACCCCGTGGTGGTAAATTCCGGGACAGGGGGCCGTGGCTACACCTTC
TRBD2	TRBV3-1/TRBV3-2	NA	TRBJ2-5	CASSQAAGGETQYF	TGTGCCAGCAGCCAAGCTGCGGGGGGGGAGACCCAGTACTTC
TRBD1	TRBV6-4	NA	TRBJ2-1	CASSADRGYNEQFF	TGTGCCAGCAGCGCGGACAGGGGCTACAATGAGCAGTTCTTC
NA	TRBV9	NA	TRBJ2-1	CASSGGVGAGQNEQFF	TGTGCCAGCAGCGGAGGAGTGGGGGCAGGCCAAAATGAGCAGTTCTTC
TRBD2	TRBV6-6	NA	TRBJ2-7	CASSYSAGVYEQYF	TGTGCCAGCAGTTACTCCGCGGGAGTTTACGAGCAGTACTTC
NA	TRBV6-1	once	TRBJ1-5	CASSESPPSVISNQPQHF	TGTGCCAGCAGTGAATCCCCCCCTTCAGTGATAAGCAATCAGCCCCAGCATTTT
TRBD2	TRBV4-2	NA	TRBJ2-3	CASSQVASSGGVISSTDTQYF	TGTGCCAGCAGCCAAGTCGCATCTAGCGGGGGGGTAATCTCGAGCACAGATACGCAGTATTTT
TRBD2	TRBV5-5	NA	TRBJ2-3	CASSLLGEGSDTQYF	TGTGCCAGCAGCTTGTTAGGGGAGGGATCAGATACGCAGTATTTT
TRBD1	TRBV6-6	NA	TRBJ1-3	CASSYRGQDVNTIYF	TGTGCCAGCAGTTATAGGGGGCAAGACGTCAACACCATATATTTT
NA	TRBV7-3	NA	TRBJ2-1	CASSLPDHQEGQFF	TGTGCCAGCAGCTTACCGGACCATCAGGAGGGGCAGTTCTTC
TRBD1	TRBV10-3	NA	TRBJ1-6	CAISDRTGAGSPLHF	TGTGCCATCAGTGACCGTACAGGGGCCGGTTCACCCCTCCACTTT
TRBD2	TRBV5-1	once	TRBJ2-3	CASSLGTGAGGAKGKWYF	TGCGCCAGCAGCTTGGGGACCGGGGCGGGGGGTGCCAAGGGGAAGTGGTATTTT
NA	TRBV19	NA	TRBJ2-7	CAASPFVGYEQYF	TGTGCCGCTTCCCCCTTCGTCGGCTACGAGCAGTACTTC
TRBD2	TRBV3-1/TRBV3-2	NA	TRBJ2-1	CASSFSGGGNNEQFF	TGTGCCAGCAGCTTTAGCGGGGGAGGTAACAATGAGCAGTTCTTC
TRBD1	TRBV18	few	TRBJ2-5	CASSLLRDRNQETQYF	TGTGCCAGCTCACTTCTCCGGGACAGGAACCAAGAGACCCAGTACTTC
NA	TRBV13	NA	TRBJ1-4	CASSQPGDEKLFF	TGTGCCAGCAGCCAACCGGGGGATGAAAAACTGTTTTTT
TRBD1	TRBV13	NA	TRBJ1-5	CVSNGQGVAQPQHF	TGTGTCAGCAATGGGCAGGGGGTCGCTCAGCCCCAGCATTTT
NA	TRBV5-4	NA	TRBJ1-6	CASSLQQVNSPLHF	TGTGCCAGCAGCTTGCAACAGGTGAATTCACCCCTCCACTTT
TRBD2	TRBV7-9	NA	TRBJ2-3	CASSFQASGDTDTQYF	TGTGCCAGCAGCTTCCAGGCTAGCGGAGACACAGATACGCAGTATTTT
NA	TRBV5-4	NA	TRBJ2-5	CASSFRGQETQYF	TGTGCCAGCAGCTTTAGAGGTCAAGAGACCCAGTACTTC